These 2 T cell receptor beta chains were sequenced from one sample in a study of blood T cell repertoires in COVID-19. Measured with immunoSEQ multiplex PCR; TCRdb has only the in-frame clones, and not every one. The sample lists roughly 150,000 clones, about 88% seen once, with 8% to 9% in the top ten. Sequenced material: peripheral blood. These receptors all come from a woman in her sixties or seventies with COVID-19, enrolled during active disease.

This sequence joins TRBV9 and TRBJ2-5; 8 bases are a match to TRBD2. Germline-derived CDR1 and CDR2 are SGDLS and YYNGEE. The CDR3 is 17 residues long. Trimming at V came to 0 bases and at J to 2 bases, leaving 9 bases not matched to a gene. The CDR3 coding sequence is TGTGCCAGCAGCGTAGGAGCGGGTACTAGCGGACAAGAGACCCAGTACTTC. This gives the protein CASSVGAGTSGQETQYF.

This rearrangement joins TRBV5-8 to TRBJ1-5, with 10 bases identical to TRBD1. V was pared by 4 bases and J by 7 bases, with 5 bases of the junction left unmatched. The germline V gene has CDR1 SGHTS and CDR2 YDEGEE. The CDR3 has 14 residues. CDR3 amino acids: CASSGDRGGQPQHF. For the CDR3, the DNA is TGTGCCAGCAGCGGGGACAGGGGCGGACAGCCCCAGCATTTT.